This T cell receptor beta chain was documented in a study of beta chain features in type 1 diabetes. For this clone: Its antigen is currently unknown.

TCRB transcripts that were expressed got sequenced, as all of the isolated RNA had been reverse transcribed. TCRdb's table, derived via immunoSEQ multiplex PCR, lists solely in-frame clones and lacks some. The data hold hundreds of thousands of clones, with over 14% observed a single time. Germline values: CDR1 MDHEN, CDR2 SYDVKM. The CDR3 sequence is 14 residues long. V lost 3 bases, J lost 2 bases, and 10 bases lay in between. Regarding the study as a whole: Among all four CD4+ subsets, Type 1 diabetes patients had TCRB CDR3s that were moderately but significantly shorter.

The sample was naive CD4+ T cells from blood. The chain has TRBV28 and TRBJ2-5; D remains unclear. This TCR derives from a man aged 18 to 30 with type 1 diabetes. As DNA, the CDR3 is TGTGCCAGCAGTTTGGCAGGTCCTCAAGAGACCCAGTACTTC. It codes for CASSLAGPQETQYF.